This T cell receptor beta chain was documented in a study of post-analysis software for immune sequencing data. General study points: Higher frequency in patients than in controls was seen for roughly five TRBV segments, with TRBV5-6, TRBV5-1 and TRBV20-1 among them.

This clonotype showed up just a few times. Its target is not known. V was shortened by 3 bases and J by 6 bases, with 14 bases between the two germline ends. The CDR3 length is 14 residues. The germline V gene has CDR1 MDHEN and CDR2 SYDVKM. Incorporated into the TCR beta cDNA libraries were unique molecular identifiers, which served to reduce PCR and sequencing biases. One entry per CDR3 protein, called by TCRdb with MiXCR from the PCR reads. There are a few hundred thousand distinct CDR3 sequences in the sample; roughly 46% occur only once, and roughly 12% lies in the top ten. The origin of this receptor is a girl aged 5 to 17 with multiple sclerosis. This chain uses TRBV28 with TRBJ1-2; possible D gene TRBD1, 6 bases. The sample was blood. The CDR3 sequence: CASSFTSGVDGYTF. The CDR3 DNA reads TGTGCCAGCAGTTTTACCTCAGGGGTGGATGGCTACACCTTC.